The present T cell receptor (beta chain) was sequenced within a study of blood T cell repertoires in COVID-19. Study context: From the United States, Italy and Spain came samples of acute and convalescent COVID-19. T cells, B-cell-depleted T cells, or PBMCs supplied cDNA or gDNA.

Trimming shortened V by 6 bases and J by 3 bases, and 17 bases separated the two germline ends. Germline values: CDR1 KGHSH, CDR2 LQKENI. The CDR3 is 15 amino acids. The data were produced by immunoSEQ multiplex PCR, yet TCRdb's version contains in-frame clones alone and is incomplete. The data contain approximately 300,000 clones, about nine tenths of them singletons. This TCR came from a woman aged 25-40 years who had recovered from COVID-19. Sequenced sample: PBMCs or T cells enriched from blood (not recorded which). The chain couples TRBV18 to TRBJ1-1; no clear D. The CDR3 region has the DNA TGTGCCAGCTCCCAATATCGAGGTTTCGACACTGAAGCTTTCTTT. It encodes CASSQYRGFDTEAFF.